The clone carrying this T cell receptor beta chain was picked up one time. Its specificity is unknown. This entry comes from a study of shared clonotypes between healthy human individuals. Clones were read by immunoSEQ multiplex PCR, and TCRdb kept only the in-frame ones, dropping some. Among over 2 million clones, 80% to 95% were seen once, and the ten largest hold 0.37%. Findings of the study overall: Memory subsets generally showed smaller estimated richness than naive subsets did. An effect of sequencing depth on clonotype sharing among donors was expected.

Naive CD45RA+ and memory CD45RA-negative subsets were split from CD4+ cells. V shed 6 bases, J shed 1 base, and the junction held 5 bases outside the gene matches. The CDR3 consists of 14 residues. Germline V gene lookup returns CDR1 SGHRS and CDR2 YFSETQ. The receptor comes from a man between 18 and 35 years old in good health. Some clones in this sample may be carry-over from other donors' samples. Sequencing input: naive CD4+ T cells from PBMCs. As for subset: CD45RA+ positively selected. The chain uses TRBV5-1 and TRBJ2-7; 9 positions match TRBD1. The CDR3 is CASNGQGTSYEQYF. The CDR3 coding sequence is TGCGCCAGCAACGGACAGGGGACATCCTACGAGCAGTACTTC.